The entry that follows covers one TCR beta chain sequence. This entry belongs to a study of T cell changes during pregnancy in multiple sclerosis. Assay: immunoSEQ multiplex PCR; the TCRdb copy retains only in-frame clones and omits some. The table shows 67,000 or so clones, with 92% occurring only once. The germline V gene encodes CDR1 MGHRA and CDR2 YSYEKL. The CDR3 totals 14 residues. With V trimmed by 4 bases and J by 3 bases, 4 bases remained unmatched. This specimen consisted of CD8+ T cells from peripheral blood mononuclear cells, obtained in the third trimester of pregnancy. This chain links TRBV4-1 with TRBJ2-5, with 8 positions matching TRBD1. This receptor was obtained from a female donor in good health, enrolled as a control in a pregnancy study. CDR3 loop: CASSPRQGKETQYF. The CDR3, as DNA: TGCGCCAGCAGCCCTAGACAGGGGAAAGAGACCCAGTACTTC.